These T cell receptor beta chains were read from a single sample in a study of cytomegalovirus exposure and HLA in healthy donors. Libraries were prepared by immunoSEQ multiplex PCR; TCRdb keeps only in-frame clonotypes and omits some of them. This sample yields 140,000 to 150,000 clones, of which 77% are seen a single time; around 3.6% belongs to the top ten. Sequencing input: PBMCs. Receptors originate from a male donor in good health and CMV-seronegative. Each CDR3 is given with its conserved first and last residue.

v_gene	j_gene	CDR3aa
TRBV19	TRBJ2-7	CASSINQASYEQYF
TRBV7-9	TRBJ2-7	CASSLGAGKNSYEQYF
TRBV14	TRBJ1-6	CASSQGAANSPLHF
TRBV7-3	TRBJ2-7	CASSLGGGSSYEQYF
TRBV5-4	TRBJ2-6	CASSPVSLGRARTGANVLTF
TRBV5-1	TRBJ2-7	CASSSGLNYEQYF
TRBV6-5	TRBJ2-7	CASSYLGSAYEQYF
TRBV7-2	TRBJ1-1	CASSSQGTTEAFF
TRBV6-6	TRBJ2-3	CASSPGTVTDTQYF
TRBV6-1	TRBJ1-2	CAIRPGEPGYTF
TRBV7-9	TRBJ2-7	CSSTPKGQGNPNEQYF
TRBV25-1	TRBJ1-6	CASSEWVGNNSPLHF
TRBV6-1	TRBJ1-5	CASSEDSTGAQPQHF
TRBV4-3	TRBJ1-1	CASSRKAGTGNTEAFF
TRBV6-6	TRBJ2-3	CASSYSGGGATDTQYF
TRBV19	TRBJ1-1	CASSIKSRTTNTEAFF
TRBV7-3	TRBJ2-2	CASSQDYFTGELFF
TRBV30	TRBJ2-7	CAWTGTFDYEQYF
TRBV6-5	TRBJ1-1	CASSTRLGRRTEAFF
TRBV18	TRBJ1-5	CASSPNGGSNQPQHF
TRBV6-5	TRBJ2-7	CASSPNTGGPPDF
TRBV30	TRBJ2-2	CAWPGLDFPGELFF
TRBV25-1	TRBJ2-1	CASSELGRGLYEQFF
TRBV29-1	TRBJ2-1	CSVAAGNRIDEQFF
TRBV7-9	TRBJ1-1	CASGTGSGNTEAFF
TRBV5-6	TRBJ2-1	CASSWSGTSGYNEQFF
TRBV19	TRBJ2-7	CASSRYSGSSYEQYF
TRBV5-1	TRBJ1-2	CASTNTPGVRGYTF
TRBV6-6	TRBJ2-7	CASTAVQGRNEQYF
TRBV18	TRBJ2-7	CASSPRAGATYEQYF
TRBV9	TRBJ2-1	CASSVRGNNEQFF
TRBV11-1	TRBJ2-5	CASSPGTSGGSRQETQYF
TRBV11-2	TRBJ1-2	CASSSLRQGANYGYTF
TRBV7-2	TRBJ2-4	CASSQGLAGGLAKNSQYF
TRBV4-1	TRBJ2-7	CASSLGTSGAYEQYF
TRBV30	TRBJ2-2	CAGGNTGELFF
TRBV19	TRBJ2-5	CASSGTRKAAGRETQYF
TRBV6-1	TRBJ1-2	CASSVGDRVNGYTF
TRBV7-9	TRBJ2-5	CSSSSPQGFLETQYF
TRBV15	TRBJ1-4	CATSEIVGEKLFF
TRBV4-2	TRBJ2-5	CASSQYTQETQYF
TRBV29-1	TRBJ1-2	CSVDSGGQGDGYTF
TRBV30	TRBJ2-4	CAWAGQGPLLAKNIQYF
TRBV18	TRBJ2-1	CASSPPRTSGTRNEQFF
TRBV7-9	TRBJ2-5	CASRLGQGEETQYF
TRBV9	TRBJ1-4	CASSVAPRGSNEKLFF
TRBV5-1	TRBJ2-7	CASSSGLAGGYSPYEQYF
TRBV9	TRBJ2-3	CASSVHARNTDTQYF
TRBV5-4	TRBJ2-3	CASSLGGLGLAGGTQYF
TRBV11-2	TRBJ1-2	CASSTRPGHGYTF
TRBV6-5	TRBJ1-4	CASSYGGGGGSEKLFF
TRBV25-1	TRBJ1-6	CASSESTGTNSPLHF
TRBV28	TRBJ2-7	CASSFSGGQEQYF
TRBV9	TRBJ1-5	CASSEVDQEDNQPQHF
TRBV5-1	TRBJ2-1	CASSPGSSYNEQFF